The TCR beta chain under discussion was sequenced for a study of T-cell memory formation after mild COVID-19. This clonotype was seen once. From the 5' RACE reads, TCRdb called clonotypes with MiXCR, one entry per CDR3 protein. The repertoire holds around 370,000 distinct CDR3 sequences, with 20% to 25% as singletons. CDR3 length equals 15 residues. Trimming removed 2 bases from V and 0 bases from J, with 8 bases in between. The sample taken for sequencing was PBMCs or a T cell subset sorted from them (not recorded which). This sequence joins TRBV12-3 or TRBV12-4 and TRBJ2-4; D ambiguous. This TCR was sampled from an adult woman who had mild COVID-19 (a few samples of this study predate the infection). Cell type and time point are not known. The CDR3, as DNA: TGTGCCAGCAGTTTACAACAGACAGCCAAAAACATTCAGTACTTC. As protein: CASSLQQTAKNIQYF.